The sequence of this TCR beta chain was determined in a study of T cells in localized non-small cell lung cancer. Study results and limitations: Uninvolved adjacent lung had more T cell clonality than any other tissue, topping tumor. A median approximately 57 of the top 100 tumor clones appeared in adjacent lung. A denser population of T cells in blood accompanied longer overall survival.

TCRdb's table, derived via immunoSEQ multiplex PCR, lists solely in-frame clones and lacks some. The sample consists of about 4,100 clones, about 37% of them appearing once. This clone has a handful of counts. Its specificity is unknown. The germline V gene has CDR1 LNHDA and CDR2 SQIVND (reference sequence). The CDR3 runs to 16 residues. V lost 6 bases, J lost 0 bases, and 15 bases lay in between. The starting material was lung tumor tissue, obtained before any cancer treatment. The J gene is TRBJ1-5, the V gene TRBV19, with no clear D. The TCR was taken from a woman aged 35 to 70 with stage I lung adenocarcinoma. CDR3 in DNA: TGTGCCAGTAGAAACCACGGGAGTTATAGCAATCAGCCCCAGCATTTT. Translating it yields CASRNHGSYSNQPQHF.